The TCR beta chain under discussion was sequenced for a study of human T cells and chemical hapten exposure. As for time point: patch test 1, 2 weeks after DPC sensitization. The treatment is: therapeutic diphenylcyclopropenone sensitization with weekly scalp DPC. This clonotype has a handful of counts. TCRdb reanalysed the RACE reads using MiXCR and keeps one entry per CDR3 protein. The data show under 65,000 distinct CDR3 sequences, about 9% seen once. Looked up from germline, CDR1 is MDHEN and CDR2 is SYDVKM. The ends were cut back, 3 bases at V and 2 bases at J, with 8 bases in the middle. The CDR3 length is 13 residues.

This TCR was recovered from a woman aged 50 to 60 with alopecia areata. Some clones in this sample may be carry-over from other donors' samples. V usage is TRBV28 and J usage is TRBJ2-7; D call uncertain. This sample comprised whole blood, obtained in connection with sensitization to the hapten diphenylcyclopropenone (DPC). In nucleotides, the CDR3 is TGTGCCAGCAGTTTGGTCTGGACCTACGAGCAGTACTTC. Translated, it gives CASSLVWTYEQYF. Looking up the rest from reference TRBV28 and TRBJ2-7 gives the full variable domain: DVKVTQSSRYLVKRTGEKVFLECVQDMDHENMFWYRQDPGLGLRLIYFSYDVKMKEKGDIPEGYSVSREKKERFSLILESASTNQTSMYLCASSLVWTYEQYFGPGTRLTVT.